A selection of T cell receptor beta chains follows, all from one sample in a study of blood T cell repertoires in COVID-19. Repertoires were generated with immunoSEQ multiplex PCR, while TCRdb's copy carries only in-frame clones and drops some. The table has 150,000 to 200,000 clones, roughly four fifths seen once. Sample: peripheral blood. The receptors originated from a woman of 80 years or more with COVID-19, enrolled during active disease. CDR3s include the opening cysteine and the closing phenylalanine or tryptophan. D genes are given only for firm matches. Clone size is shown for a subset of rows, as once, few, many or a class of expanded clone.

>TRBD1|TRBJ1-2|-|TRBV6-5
CASSYYRGSHYGYTF
TGTGCCAGCAGTTACTACAGGGGTTCCCACTATGGCTACACCTTC
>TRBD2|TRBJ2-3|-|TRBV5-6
CASSQGLAGGGDTQYF
TGTGCCAGCAGCCAGGGACTAGCGGGAGGTGGAGATACGCAGTATTTT
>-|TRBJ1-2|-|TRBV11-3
CASSSLGQYDGYTF
TGTGCCAGCAGCTCGCTCGGACAGTACGATGGCTACACCTTC
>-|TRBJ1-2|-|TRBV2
CASSRDFNYGYTF
TGTGCCAGCAGCAGGGACTTTAACTATGGCTACACCTTC
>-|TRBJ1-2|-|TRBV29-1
CSVYLGSQGYTF
TGCAGCGTTTACCTAGGGAGTCAGGGCTACACCTTC
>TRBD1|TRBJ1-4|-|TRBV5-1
CASRDQGTANEKLFF
TGCGCCAGCAGGGACCAGGGGACAGCGAATGAAAAACTGTTTTTT
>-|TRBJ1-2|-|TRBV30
CAWSGTRAYGYTF
TGTGCCTGGAGTGGAACGAGGGCGTATGGCTACACCTTC
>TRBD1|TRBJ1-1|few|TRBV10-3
CAISGQGNTEAFF
TGTGCCATCAGTGGACAGGGGAACACTGAAGCTTTCTTT
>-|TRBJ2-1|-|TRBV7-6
CASSLAPGLSSYNEQFF
TGTGCCAGCAGCTTAGCGCCGGGACTGAGCTCCTACAATGAGCAGTTCTTC
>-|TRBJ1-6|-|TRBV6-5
CASSYSASGNSPLHF
TGTGCCAGCAGTTACTCGGCAAGCGGAAATTCACCCCTCCACTTT
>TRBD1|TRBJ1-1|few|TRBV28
CASSPAGQGDTEAFF
TGTGCCAGCAGTCCCGCGGGACAGGGGGACACTGAAGCTTTCTTT
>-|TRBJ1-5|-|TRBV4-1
CASSQLGGVQPQHF
TGCGCCAGCAGCCAGCTGGGGGGAGTTCAGCCCCAGCATTTT
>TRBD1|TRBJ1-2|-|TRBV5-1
CASSSRGTGGYGYTF
TGCGCCAGCAGCTCCCGCGGGACAGGGGGCTATGGCTACACCTTC
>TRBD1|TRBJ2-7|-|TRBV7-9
CASSSSQGAYEQYF
TGTGCCAGCAGCTCGTCACAGGGGGCCTACGAGCAGTACTTC
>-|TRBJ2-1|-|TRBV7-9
CASSLAGGYNEQFF
TGTGCCAGCAGCTTAGCCGGGGGCTACAATGAGCAGTTCTTC
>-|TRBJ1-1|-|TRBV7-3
CASSLVSGNTEAFF
TGTGCCAGCAGCTTAGTTTCGGGGAACACTGAAGCTTTCTTT
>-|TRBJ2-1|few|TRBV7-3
CASSLQVSSYNEQFF
TGTGCCAGCAGCTTACAGGTCAGCTCCTACAATGAGCAGTTCTTC
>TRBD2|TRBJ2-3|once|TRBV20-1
CSASFSSGLALNTQYF
TGCAGTGCTAGTTTTTCCTCGGGACTAGCATTAAATACGCAGTATTTT
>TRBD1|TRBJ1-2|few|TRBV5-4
CASSSDRGVRRGYTF
TGTGCCAGCAGCTCCGACAGGGGGGTTCGTCGTGGCTACACCTTC
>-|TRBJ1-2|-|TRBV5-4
CASSRDRGYTF
TGTGCCAGCAGCAGAGACAGGGGCTACACCTTC
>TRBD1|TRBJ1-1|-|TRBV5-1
CASSTQGARTEAFF
TGCGCCAGCAGTACCCAGGGGGCTCGAACTGAAGCTTTCTTT
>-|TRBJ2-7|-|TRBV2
CASSEGLYEQYF
TGTGCCAGCAGTGAAGGACTCTACGAGCAGTACTTC
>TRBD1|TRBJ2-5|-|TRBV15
CATSRDGQGSVETQYF
TGTGCCACCAGCAGAGACGGACAGGGGTCGGTGGAGACCCAGTACTTC
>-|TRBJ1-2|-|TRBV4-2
CASSLNAGARGGYTF
TGTGCCAGCAGCCTAAACGCGGGGGCGCGGGGTGGCTACACCTTC
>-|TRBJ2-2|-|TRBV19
CASGGSGELFF
TGTGCCAGCGGAGGGTCCGGGGAGCTGTTTTTT
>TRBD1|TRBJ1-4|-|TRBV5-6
CASSPLAGGHEKLFF
TGTGCCAGCAGCCCCCTTGCAGGGGGCCATGAAAAACTGTTTTTT
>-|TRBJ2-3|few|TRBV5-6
CASSLQTDTQYF
TGTGCCAGCAGCTTGCAGACAGATACGCAGTATTTT
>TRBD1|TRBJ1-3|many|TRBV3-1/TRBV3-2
CASSPDRGHGNTIYF
TGTGCCAGCAGCCCCGACAGGGGGCATGGAAACACCATATATTTT
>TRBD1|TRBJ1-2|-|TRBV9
CASSVEQGGYGYTF
TGTGCCAGCAGCGTAGAGCAGGGGGGCTATGGCTACACCTTC
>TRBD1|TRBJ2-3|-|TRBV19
CASRDREETDTQYF
TGTGCCAGTAGGGACAGGGAGGAAACAGATACGCAGTATTTT
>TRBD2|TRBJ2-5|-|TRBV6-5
CASRLAGGQETQYF
TGTGCCAGCAGATTAGCGGGGGGCCAAGAGACCCAGTACTTC
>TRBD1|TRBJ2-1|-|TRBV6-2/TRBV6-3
CASSYGQGNEQFF
TGTGCCAGCAGTTACGGACAGGGCAATGAGCAGTTCTTC
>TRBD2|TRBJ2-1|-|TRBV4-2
CASSLTSGSYNEQFF
TGTGCCAGCAGCCTGACTAGCGGGAGTTACAATGAGCAGTTCTTC
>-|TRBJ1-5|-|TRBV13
CASSRKGDANQPQHF
TGTGCCAGCAGCAGGAAAGGGGATGCCAATCAGCCCCAGCATTTT
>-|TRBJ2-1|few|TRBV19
CASSNLYRDSKTYNEQFF
TGTGCCAGTAGTAACCTTTATCGGGACTCCAAGACCTACAATGAGCAGTTCTTC
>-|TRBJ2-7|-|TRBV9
CASSVAPGYEQYF
TGTGCCAGCAGCGTAGCTCCGGGATACGAGCAGTACTTC
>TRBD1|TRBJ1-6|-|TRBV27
CASSPRQGAGSPLHF
TGTGCCAGCAGTCCGAGACAGGGGGCTGGATCACCCCTCCACTTT
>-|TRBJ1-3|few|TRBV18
CASSQYGSSGNTIYF
TGTGCCAGCTCACAATACGGGAGCTCTGGAAACACCATATATTTT
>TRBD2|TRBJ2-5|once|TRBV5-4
CASSRSRESGETQYF
TGTGCCAGCAGCCGATCGCGGGAGTCCGGGGAGACCCAGTACTTC
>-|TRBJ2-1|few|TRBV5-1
CASSLDRVNEQFF
TGCGCCAGCAGCTTGGACAGGGTCAATGAGCAGTTCTTC
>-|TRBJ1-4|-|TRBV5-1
CASSAFLGTNEKLFF
TGCGCCAGCAGCGCCTTCCTCGGAACTAATGAAAAACTGTTTTTT